This T cell receptor (beta chain) appears in the sequencing data of a study of T cell responses to AZD1222 COVID-19 vaccine. Study outcomes and limitations: Vaccine-associated CD4 TCRs spanned spike, dominant at 160-218 and 743-854.

Method: immunoSEQ multiplex PCR; TCRdb's copy keeps in-frame clones and lacks some. The sample shows some 140,000 clones, 92% of them seen only once. In the case of this clone: Its target is not known.

The sequence was collected from an adult in good health. Sequences were derived from peripheral blood, sampled on day 0 of AZD1222 vaccination.

The DNA of the CDR3 is TGTGCCAGTAGGAGGGAAAGCGATGAGCAGTTCTTC. This sequence encodes CASRRESDEQFF. The rearrangement joins TRBV19 to TRBJ2-1; D might be TRBD2 (5 bases). V was shortened by 6 bases and J by 8 bases, with 11 bases between the two germline ends. The CDR3 sequence is 12 residues long. Germline assignment: CDR1 LNHDA and CDR2 SQIVND (reference sequence). Full variable domain (remainder filled in from reference TRBV19 and TRBJ2-1): DGGITQSPKYLFRKEGQNVTLSCEQNLNHDAMYWYRQDPGQGLRLIYYSQIVNDFQKGDIAEGYSVSREKKESFPLTVTSAQKNPTAFYLCASRRESDEQFFGPGTRLTVL.